This T cell receptor (beta chain) derives from a study of CD8 T cells in ankylosing spondylitis. Broader study findings: Clones linked to the disease showed a CD8+ phenotype. They occurred at relatively low frequencies in peripheral blood.

With molecular barcodes, quantitative 5'-RACE was used to make the TCR beta libraries. One entry per CDR3 protein results from TCRdb running MiXCR on the 5' RACE reads. This sample yields over 150,000 distinct CDR3 sequences, of which around 13% are seen a single time; about 17% belongs to the top ten. On this clonotype: The antigen remains undetermined.

This CDR3 has 17 residues. V lost 4 bases to trimming and J lost 1 base; unmatched junction nucleotides: 8. The germline gives CDR1 SGHRS, CDR2 YFSETQ. The V gene is TRBV5-1, the J gene TRBJ2-5; 12 nucleotides align to TRBD2. The sequence came from a male donor with ankylosing spondylitis or in good health (not recorded which). Material for sequencing was blood, either unsorted or a sorted T cell fraction (not recorded which). CDR3 nucleotides: TGCGCCAGCAGCCTGTCCCCTAGCGGGGGGGCCCAAGAGACCCAGTACTTC. It yields the protein CASSLSPSGGAQETQYF.